This T cell receptor (beta chain) is drawn from a study of blood T cell repertoires in COVID-19. Original handling: The authors estimated nucleated cell counts from reference gene primer amplification. Sequencing used immunoSEQ multiplex PCR; TCRdb keeps in-frame clones, though not all of them. V and J calls and clone size are copied from that table; D and trimming were computed from the DNA. The table records 310,000 or so clones, around 84% of them present only once. The germline V gene encodes CDR1 DFQATT and CDR2 SNEGSKA (reference sequence). The CDR3 has 16 amino acids. The V gene end was trimmed by 3 bases and the J gene end by 4 bases; junction bases not matched to a gene: 4.

The sequence was obtained from a man in his 70s with acute or convalescent COVID-19. The sequencing input was peripheral blood. The gene calls are TRBV20-1 and TRBJ2-1; TRBD2 matches at 15 bases. DNA for the CDR3: TGCAGTGCTAGTTTGGGACTAGCGGGGGGATACAATGAGCAGTTCTTC. Translating gives CSASLGLAGGYNEQFF.